This TCR beta chain derives from a study of beta chain features in type 1 diabetes listed by TCRdb under 2018. Turning to the overall study: Mean age, gender distribution, total cell number and subset yield did not differ between patients and healthy donors. Naive and central memory subsets were obtained from all 30 or so donors, but regulatory and stem cell-like memory subsets were isolated from only 8 patients and about 8 healthy donors. Across all samples, about 110 million sorted cells were examined, and cell number per subset correlated strongly with RNA yield. In the study, recently diagnosed type 1 diabetes patients and matched healthy donors were compared on the TCRB repertoires of their sorted circulating CD4+ T cell subsets.

This clone was recorded only once. Its antigen is still unknown. No per-base quality is available; no much larger clone lies one base away. The High Capacity cDNA Reverse Transcription Kit was used to reverse transcribe all of the isolated RNA, meaning that expressed TCRB transcripts were what got sequenced. Naive, central memory and regulatory T cell samples underwent deep immunoSEQ sequencing, averaging around 4 million total reads per sample. Sorted cells were lysed in RLT buffer, and RNA was extracted using DNase-treated RNeasy Micro or Mini kits according to cell number. Each cell subset was processed on its own to prevent cross-contamination, while patient and healthy donor samples were processed together. TCRB sequences were amplified from cDNA with the immunoSEQ multiplex PCR, producing 87-bp fragments spanning the CDR3 region. Sequencing of the amplicons was performed on the Illumina HiSeq platform. The study's processing was this. PCR bias was corrected computationally using synthetic template baselines, and reads within Hamming distance 2 were collapsed, with unmergeable singletons discarded. Reads were aligned against IMGT so that V, D and J genes, CDR3 length and insertions or deletions at six rearrangement sites could be assigned. Clonotype counts were normalized to sorted cell number within each subset before computing true diversity and Gini coefficients with the tcR R package. Repertoire sharing was quantified using the overlap coefficient calculated on TCRB nucleotide sequences. TCRdb obtained this table from immuneACCESS and retained in-frame rearrangements with V and J assigned. These tables miss some clones; where compared with another copy, unresolved V genes account for less than half of the shortfall, and the remainder is unexplained. Clonal size and the V and J genes are those of that table, whereas D and trimming came from the DNA. The sample profile shows 120,000 or so clones; approximately 15% of them were found once. Around 2.5% of the sample is taken by the ten largest.

Each donor gave one peripheral blood draw, averaging about 120 mL, which was collected into heparinised tubes. A BD FACSAria II was used to sort naive, central memory, regulatory and stem cell-like memory CD4+ T cells with a panel that included CD45RO, CCR7, CD25, CD127, CD95 and CD27. A purity above 98% was achieved for all sorted populations. PBMCs were separated immediately by Lymphoprep density gradient centrifugation and were stained directly, without being cultured. To minimize batch effects, samples were stained and sorted in pairs, one healthy donor with one patient per experiment. Summary of the overall study and its limitations: Because cDNA was sequenced instead of genomic DNA, activated cells with high expression could be over-represented, although the groups did not differ in activation or CD3 levels. The naive, central memory and regulatory TCRB repertoires appeared to resemble one another more closely among patients than among healthy donors. At VDJ recombination sites, type 1 diabetes patients had fewer insertions and more deleted nucleotides, which implies abnormalities in thymic rearrangement. PCR might favor shorter templates, but patient and control samples were amplified and corrected together, so any skew would affect both groups equally. Because the HLA sub-analyses included only small numbers of individuals, any influence of HLA type on TCRB rearrangement was left unresolved. In all four CD4+ subsets, TCRB CDR3 length was moderately but significantly shorter in type 1 diabetes patients.

This TCR derives from a man aged 18 to 29 with type 1 diabetes. The sample consisted of central memory CD4+ T cells from blood.

CDR3 sequence: CASSLVGGNNEQFF. The bases read TGTGCCAGCAGCTTAGTCGGGGGAAACAATGAGCAGTTCTTC. The chain is assembled from TRBV7-2 and TRBJ2-1; a weak D assignment points to TRBD2 (6 bases agree). Taken from the germline V gene, the CDR1 and CDR2 loops are SGHTA and FQGNSA. V was cut back by 1 base and J by 5 bases, leaving a gap of 9 bases between them. The CDR3, cysteine through phenylalanine, is 14 amino acids long. Only the CDR3 region is kept as DNA, spanning 42 bases read in frame from base 1. With all but the CDR3 taken from the reference TRBV7-2 and TRBJ2-1 genes, the full variable domain is: GAGVSQSPSNKVTEKGKDVELRCDPISGHTALYWYRQSLGQGLEFLIYFQGNSAPDKSGLPSDRFSAERTGGSVSTLTIQRTQQEDSAVYLCASSLVGGNNEQFFGPGTRLTVL.